This T cell receptor beta chain was sequenced for a study of T cell clonotyping in hematopoietic cell transplantation. Method: immunoSEQ multiplex PCR; TCRdb's copy keeps in-frame clones and lacks some. This sample has under 5,500 clones, with under 85% found just once. The germline V gene has CDR1 MDHEN and CDR2 SYDVKM. Deletions cut 8 bases from V and 0 bases from J, with 8 bases between. The CDR3 spans 13 residues. Sequenced material: peripheral blood mononuclear cells, taken 180 days after allogeneic stem cell transplant. The sequence was obtained from a male patient aged 55-69 years who had an allogeneic stem cell transplant from an unrelated donor, so T cells may come from the graft donor. Some clones in this sample may be carry-over from other donors' samples. The gene calls are TRBV28 and TRBJ2-1; D tentatively reads TRBD1 or TRBD2 (6 bases each). The CDR3 DNA follows: TGTGCCAGCGGGGGGCACTCCTACAATGAGCAGTTCTTC. Its protein is CASGGHSYNEQFF. The complete variable domain, with remaining parts taken from reference TRBV28 and TRBJ2-1, reads DVKVTQSSRYLVKRTGEKVFLECVQDMDHENMFWYRQDPGLGLRLIYFSYDVKMKEKGDIPEGYSVSREKKERFSLILESASTNQTSMYLCASGGHSYNEQFFGPGTRLTVL.